This T cell receptor (beta chain) was profiled in a study of cytomegalovirus exposure and HLA in healthy donors. Study-level results: Rare TCR sequences dominated, though some public TCRs recurred in many donors.

Notes on this clone: Its antigen is still unknown.

The primer mix had 60 Vbeta and 13 Jbeta primers. Here immunoSEQ multiplex PCR was the method, and the copy in TCRdb shows in-frame clones only, minus some. The sample has roughly 180,000 clones, more than 70% seen once. Sequencing was carried out using PBMCs. This TCR derives from a woman in her thirties or forties in good health and CMV-seropositive.

The CDR3 is CASSPTGTGRTDTQYF. The CDR3 DNA sequence: TGTGCCAGCAGCCCCACCGGGACAGGACGGACAGATACGCAGTATTTT. V gene TRBV7-9 combines with J gene TRBJ2-3; 8 bases align to TRBD1. Trimming removed 5 bases from V and 3 bases from J; junction bases left unmatched: 10. This CDR3 comprises 16 residues. Germline V gene sequence: CDR1 SEHNR, CDR2 FQNEAQ (reference sequence).